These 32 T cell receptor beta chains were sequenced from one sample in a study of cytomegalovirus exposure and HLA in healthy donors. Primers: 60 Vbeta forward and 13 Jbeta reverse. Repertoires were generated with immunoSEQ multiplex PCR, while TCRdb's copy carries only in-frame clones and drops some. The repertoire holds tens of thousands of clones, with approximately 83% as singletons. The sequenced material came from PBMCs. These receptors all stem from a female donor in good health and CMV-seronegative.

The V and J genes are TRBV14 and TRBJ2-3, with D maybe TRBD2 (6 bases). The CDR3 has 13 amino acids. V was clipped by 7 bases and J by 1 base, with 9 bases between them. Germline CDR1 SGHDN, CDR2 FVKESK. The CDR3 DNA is TGTGCCAGCAAGGCTAGCGGCACAGATACGCAGTATTTT. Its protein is CASKASGTDTQYF.

In DNA, the CDR3 is TGCAGCGTTGAGACCCGGGACAGGACTAACTATGGCTACACCTTC. The encoded protein is CSVETRDRTNYGYTF. The chain recombines TRBV29-1 with TRBJ1-2, with 8 bases lining up with TRBD1. The CDR3 runs 15 residues. Germline V gene data show CDR1 as SQVTM and CDR2 as ANQGSEA. Unmatched junction bases numbered 6, after V lost 3 bases and J lost 0 bases.

CDR3 in DNA: TGTGCCAGCAGCTTAGCGGGGCCCCGGGGGGAGACCCAGTACTTC. This sequence encodes CASSLAGPRGETQYF. The chain links TRBV7-2 to TRBJ2-5; the D gene is possibly TRBD2 (6 bases). From germline, CDR1 is SGHTA and CDR2 FQGNSA. The CDR3 totals 15 residues. V was shortened by 0 bases and J by 5 bases, with 13 bases between the two germline ends.

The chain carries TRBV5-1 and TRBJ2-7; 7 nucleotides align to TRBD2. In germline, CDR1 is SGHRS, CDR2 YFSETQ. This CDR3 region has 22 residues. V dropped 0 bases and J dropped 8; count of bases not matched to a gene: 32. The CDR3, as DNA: TGCGCCAGCAGCTTGGAGGCCGACGGATCCTACGAGCAGTATTTCAGCGGGAAAAAGCAGTACTTC. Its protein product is CASSLEADGSYEQYFSGKKQYF.

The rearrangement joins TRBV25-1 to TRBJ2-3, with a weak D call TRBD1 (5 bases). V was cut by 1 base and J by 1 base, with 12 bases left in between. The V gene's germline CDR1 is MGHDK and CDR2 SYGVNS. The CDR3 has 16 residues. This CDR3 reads CASSEFQGSGTDTQYF. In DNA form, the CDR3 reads TGTGCCAGCAGTGAATTTCAGGGATCGGGCACAGATACGCAGTATTTT.

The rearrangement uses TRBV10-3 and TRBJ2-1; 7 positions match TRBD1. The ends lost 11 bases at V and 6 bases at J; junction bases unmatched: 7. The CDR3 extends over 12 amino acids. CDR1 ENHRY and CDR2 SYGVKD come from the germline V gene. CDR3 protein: CAAQGVFNEQFF. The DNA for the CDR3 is TGTGCCGCCCAGGGGGTCTTCAATGAGCAGTTCTTC.

In nucleotides, the CDR3 is TGTGCCAGTAGTTCCCGGGACAGGGTCTACGAGCAGTACTTC. This gives the protein CASSSRDRVYEQYF. This sequence joins TRBV19 and TRBJ2-7; 9 nucleotides line up with TRBD1. The CDR3 contains 14 residues. The V gene end was trimmed by 5 bases and the J gene end by 3 bases; junction bases not matched to a gene: 5. Germline values: CDR1 LNHDA, CDR2 SQIVND (reference sequence).

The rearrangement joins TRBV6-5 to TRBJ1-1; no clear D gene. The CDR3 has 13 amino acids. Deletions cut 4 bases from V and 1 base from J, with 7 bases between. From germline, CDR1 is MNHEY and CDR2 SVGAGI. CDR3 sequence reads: CASSSTKNTEAFF. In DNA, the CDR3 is TGTGCCAGCAGTTCTACCAAGAACACTGAAGCTTTCTTT.

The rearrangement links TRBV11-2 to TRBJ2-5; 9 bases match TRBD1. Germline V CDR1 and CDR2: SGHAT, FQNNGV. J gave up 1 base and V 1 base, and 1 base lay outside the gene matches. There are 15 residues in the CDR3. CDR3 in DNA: TGTGCCAGCAGCTTAGGGACAGGGGTCCAAGAGACCCAGTACTTC. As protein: CASSLGTGVQETQYF.

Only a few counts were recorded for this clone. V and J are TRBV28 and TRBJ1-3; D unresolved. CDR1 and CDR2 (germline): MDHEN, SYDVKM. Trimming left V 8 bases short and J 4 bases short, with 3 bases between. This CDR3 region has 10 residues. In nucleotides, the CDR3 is TGTGCCAGCCAGGGAAACACCATATATTTT. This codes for CASQGNTIYF.

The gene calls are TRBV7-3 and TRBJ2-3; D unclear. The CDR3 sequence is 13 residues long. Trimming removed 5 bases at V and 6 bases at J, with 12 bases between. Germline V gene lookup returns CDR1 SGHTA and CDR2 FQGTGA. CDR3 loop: CASSPSGTDTQYF. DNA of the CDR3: TGTGCCAGCAGCCCCTCAGGAACCGATACGCAGTATTTT.

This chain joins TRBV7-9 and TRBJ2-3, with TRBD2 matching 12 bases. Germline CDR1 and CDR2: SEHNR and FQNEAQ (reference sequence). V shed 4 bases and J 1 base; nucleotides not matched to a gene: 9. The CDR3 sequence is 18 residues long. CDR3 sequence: CASSSGLAGAFGTDTQYF. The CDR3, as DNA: TGTGCCAGCAGCTCGGGACTAGCGGGTGCGTTCGGCACAGATACGCAGTATTTT.

The CDR3 protein is CAWSAYGAGDEQFF. In nucleotides, the CDR3 is TGTGCCTGGAGTGCCTATGGTGCGGGGGATGAGCAGTTCTTC. The gene calls are TRBV30 and TRBJ2-1; 7 bases line up with TRBD2. The CDR3 consists of 14 residues. The germline V gene has CDR1 GTSNPN and CDR2 SVGIG (reference sequence). The trim removed 1 base at V and 8 bases at J, leaving 8 bases unmatched. Full variable domain (remainder filled in from reference TRBV30 and TRBJ2-1): SQTIHQWPATLVQPVGSPLSLECTVEGTSNPNLYWYRQAAGRGLQLLFYSVGIGQISSEVPQNLSASRPQDRQFILSSKKLLLSDSGFYLCAWSAYGAGDEQFFGPGTRLTVL.

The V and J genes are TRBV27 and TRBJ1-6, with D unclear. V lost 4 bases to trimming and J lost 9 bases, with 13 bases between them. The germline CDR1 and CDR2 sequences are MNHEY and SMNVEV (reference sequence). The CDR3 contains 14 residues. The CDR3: CASSSEARGSPLHF. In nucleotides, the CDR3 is TGTGCCAGCAGTTCTGAGGCCCGTGGTTCACCCCTCCACTTT.

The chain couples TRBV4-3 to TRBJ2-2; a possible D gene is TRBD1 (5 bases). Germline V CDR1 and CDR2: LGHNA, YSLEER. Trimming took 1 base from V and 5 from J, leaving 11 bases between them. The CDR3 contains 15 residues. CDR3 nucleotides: TGCGCCAGCAGCCAAGCAGGGTTGGGGACCGGGGAGCTGTTTTTT. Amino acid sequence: CASSQAGLGTGELFF.

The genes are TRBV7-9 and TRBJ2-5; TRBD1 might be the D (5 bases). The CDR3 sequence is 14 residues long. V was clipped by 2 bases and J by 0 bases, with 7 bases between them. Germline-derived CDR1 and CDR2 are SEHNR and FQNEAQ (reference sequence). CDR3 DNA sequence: TGTGCCAGCAGCTTAAAGGGGAACCAAGAGACCCAGTACTTC. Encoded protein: CASSLKGNQETQYF.

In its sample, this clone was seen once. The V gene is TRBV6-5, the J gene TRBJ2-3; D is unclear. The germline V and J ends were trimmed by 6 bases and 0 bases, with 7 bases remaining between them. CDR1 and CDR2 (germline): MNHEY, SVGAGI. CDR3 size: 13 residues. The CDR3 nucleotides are TGTGCCAGCAGGACTCCTAGCACAGATACGCAGTATTTT. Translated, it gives CASRTPSTDTQYF.

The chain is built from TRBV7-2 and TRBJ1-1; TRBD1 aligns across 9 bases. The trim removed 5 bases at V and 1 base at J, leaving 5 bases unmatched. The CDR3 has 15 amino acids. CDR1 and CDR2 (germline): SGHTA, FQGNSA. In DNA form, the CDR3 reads TGTGCCAGCAGCACCGGACAGGGGAGGAACACTGAAGCTTTCTTT. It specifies CASSTGQGRNTEAFF.

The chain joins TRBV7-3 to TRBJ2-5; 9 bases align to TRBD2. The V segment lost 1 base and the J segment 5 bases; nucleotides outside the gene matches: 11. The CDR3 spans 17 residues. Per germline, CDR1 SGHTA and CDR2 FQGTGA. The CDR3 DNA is TGTGCCAGCAGCTTAAGGCTAGCGGGGATGGGTCAGGAGACCCAGTACTTC. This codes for CASSLRLAGMGQETQYF. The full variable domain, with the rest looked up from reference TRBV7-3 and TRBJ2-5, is GAGVSQTPSNKVTEKGKYVELRCDPISGHTALYWYRQSLGQGPEFLIYFQGTGAADDSGLPNDRFFAVRPEGSVSTLKIQRTERGDSAVYLCASSLRLAGMGQETQYFGPGTRLLVL.

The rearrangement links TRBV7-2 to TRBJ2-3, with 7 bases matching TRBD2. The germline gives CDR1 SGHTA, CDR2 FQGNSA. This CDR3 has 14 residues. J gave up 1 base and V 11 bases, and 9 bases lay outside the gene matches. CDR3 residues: CACTASGGTDTQYF. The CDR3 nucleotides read TGTGCCTGCACGGCTAGCGGCGGCACAGATACGCAGTATTTT.

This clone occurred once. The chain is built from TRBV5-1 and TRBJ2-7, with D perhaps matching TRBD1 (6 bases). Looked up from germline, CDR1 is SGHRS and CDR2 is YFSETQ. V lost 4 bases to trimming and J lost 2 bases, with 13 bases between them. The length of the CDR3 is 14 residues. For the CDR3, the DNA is TGCGCCAGCAGCCTAAACAGGGACCCCTACGAGCAGTACTTC. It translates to CASSLNRDPYEQYF.

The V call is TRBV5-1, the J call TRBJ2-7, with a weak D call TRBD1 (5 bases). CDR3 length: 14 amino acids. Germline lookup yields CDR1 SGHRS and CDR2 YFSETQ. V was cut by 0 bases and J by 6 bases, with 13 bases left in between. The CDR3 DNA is TGCGCCAGCAGCTTGGAGGGCAGGGTCGGCGAGCAGTACTTC. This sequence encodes CASSLEGRVGEQYF.

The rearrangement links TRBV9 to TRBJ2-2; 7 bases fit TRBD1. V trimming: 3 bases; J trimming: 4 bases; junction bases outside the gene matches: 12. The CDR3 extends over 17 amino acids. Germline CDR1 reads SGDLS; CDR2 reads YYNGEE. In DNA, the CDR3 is TGTGCCAGCAGCGCTTGGTCGGGGACAGCGCCCACCGGGGAGCTGTTTTTT. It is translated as CASSAWSGTAPTGELFF.

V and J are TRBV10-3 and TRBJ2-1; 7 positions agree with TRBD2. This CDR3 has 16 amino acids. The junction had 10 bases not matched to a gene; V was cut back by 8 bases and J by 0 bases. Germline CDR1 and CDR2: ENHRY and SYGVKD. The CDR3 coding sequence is TGTGCCATCGGGCCCCCAGCGGGGAGCTCCTACAATGAGCAGTTCTTC. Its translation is CAIGPPAGSSYNEQFF.

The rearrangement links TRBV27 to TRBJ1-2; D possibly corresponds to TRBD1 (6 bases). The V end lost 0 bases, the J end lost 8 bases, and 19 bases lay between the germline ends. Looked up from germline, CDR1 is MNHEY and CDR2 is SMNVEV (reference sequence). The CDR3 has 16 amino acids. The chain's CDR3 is CASSLSPPGDVRGYTF. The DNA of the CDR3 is TGTGCCAGCAGTTTATCCCCCCCAGGGGATGTAAGAGGCTACACCTTC.

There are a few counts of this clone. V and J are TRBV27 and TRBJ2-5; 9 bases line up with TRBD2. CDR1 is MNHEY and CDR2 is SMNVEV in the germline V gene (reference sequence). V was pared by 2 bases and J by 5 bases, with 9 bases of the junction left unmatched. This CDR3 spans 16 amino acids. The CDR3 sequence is CASSLLGSGSGETQYF. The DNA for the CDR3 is TGTGCCAGCAGTTTACTGGGTAGCGGGAGTGGGGAGACCCAGTACTTC.

The CDR3 loop reads CASRPNRASNQPQHF. The DNA of the CDR3 is TGCGCCAGCAGACCAAACAGGGCTAGCAATCAGCCCCAGCATTTT. The V and J genes are TRBV4-1 and TRBJ1-5, with D possibly matching TRBD1 (6 bases). The CDR3 is made up of 15 amino acids. Trimming took 6 bases from V and 0 from J, leaving 12 bases between them. Germline values: CDR1 MGHRA, CDR2 YSYEKL.

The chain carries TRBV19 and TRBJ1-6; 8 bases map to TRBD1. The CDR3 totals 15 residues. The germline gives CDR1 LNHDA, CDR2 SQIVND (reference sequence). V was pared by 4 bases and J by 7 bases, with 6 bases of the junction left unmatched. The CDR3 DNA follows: TGTGCCAGTAGTAGAGAGGGACAGGAAAATTCACCCCTCCACTTT. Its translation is CASSREGQENSPLHF.

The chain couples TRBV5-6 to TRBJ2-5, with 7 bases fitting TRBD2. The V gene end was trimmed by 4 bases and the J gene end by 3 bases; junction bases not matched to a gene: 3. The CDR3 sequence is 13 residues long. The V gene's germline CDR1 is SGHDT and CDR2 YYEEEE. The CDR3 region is CASSKGLEETQYF. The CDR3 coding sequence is TGTGCCAGCAGCAAAGGACTAGAAGAGACCCAGTACTTC.

The CDR3 nucleotides are TGTGCCAGCAGTTACGGAACAGGAAATCAGCCCCAGCATTTT. This translates into CASSYGTGNQPQHF. The genes are TRBV6-6 and TRBJ1-5; possible D gene TRBD1, 5 bases. Germline V gene lookup returns CDR1 MNHNY and CDR2 SVGAGI (reference sequence). The ends were cut back, 2 bases at V and 4 bases at J, with 9 bases in the middle. The CDR3 is 14 amino acids.

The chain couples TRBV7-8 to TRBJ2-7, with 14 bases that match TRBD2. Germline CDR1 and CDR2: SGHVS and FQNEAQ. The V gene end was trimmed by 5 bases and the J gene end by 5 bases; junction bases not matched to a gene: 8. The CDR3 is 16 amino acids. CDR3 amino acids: CASSPGTSGRTHEQYF. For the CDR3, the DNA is TGTGCCAGCAGCCCGGGGACTAGCGGGAGAACCCACGAGCAGTACTTC.

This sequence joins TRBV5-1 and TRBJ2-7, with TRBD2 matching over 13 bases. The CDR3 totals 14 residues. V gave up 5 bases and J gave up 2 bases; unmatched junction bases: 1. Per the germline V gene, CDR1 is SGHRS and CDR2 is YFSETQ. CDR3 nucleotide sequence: TGCGCCAGCAGGGGACTAGCGGGAACCTACGAGCAGTACTTC. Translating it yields CASRGLAGTYEQYF. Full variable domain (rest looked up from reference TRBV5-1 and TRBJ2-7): KAGVTQTPRYLIKTRGQQVTLSCSPISGHRSVSWYQQTPGQGLQFLFEYFSETQRNKGNFPGRFSGRQFSNSRSEMNVSTLELGDSALYLCASRGLAGTYEQYFGPGTRLTVT.